The T cell receptor (beta chain) described here comes from a study of CD8 T cells in Susac syndrome. Random hexamers were used to reverse transcribe the RNA input (about 0.5 to 1 ug). TCRdb re-analysed the immunoSEQ multiplex PCR reads in MiXCR, keeping a single row per CDR3 protein. The sample has about 180,000 distinct CDR3 sequences, roughly 94% seen once. CDR3 length: 14 residues. The V and J ends lost 5 bases and 0 bases respectively, with 10 bases between them. Germline V CDR1 and CDR2: LGHDT, YNNKEL (reference sequence). The sequence came from a human donor with Susac syndrome. The chain has TRBV3-1 and TRBJ2-5; possible D gene TRBD1, 5 bases. Sequenced input: CD4+ T cells from PBMCs. CDR3 nucleotides: TGTGCCAGCAGCTACGACAGTTACCAAGAGACCCAGTACTTC. This sequence encodes CASSYDSYQETQYF.